Sequencing of this T cell receptor beta chain was carried out in a study of CD8+ T cells in alopecia areata. The overall study: It was 6 to 18 months of tofacitinib, and then there were 6 months off drug.

V lost 5 bases to trimming and J lost 0 bases; unmatched junction nucleotides: 6. The germline V gene encodes CDR1 SGHTA and CDR2 FQGNSA. The length of the CDR3 is 16 residues. Isolated RNA was reverse transcribed into cDNA used as the sequencing template. The assay was immunoSEQ multiplex PCR, and TCRdb's table has in-frame clones only and misses some. The sample has over 100,000 clones; around 56% are singletons. Treatment: oral pan-JAK inhibitor, 5-10 mg twice daily. Study-wide findings and caveats: Lesional scalp, especially alopecia totalis/universalis, showed higher clonality than normal scalp. Patients displayed less clarity in TCR sharing than mice, a finding possibly related to HLA. Sequenced scalp T cells also include alphabeta T cells resident in normal skin.

A word on this clone: The antigen remains undetermined.

The chain uses TRBV7-2 and TRBJ2-2; 7 bases are a match to TRBD2. The receptor was isolated from a human donor with alopecia areata. Sequencing used CD4+ T cells sorted from blood, obtained at week 4, from a patient treated with tofacitinib. The CDR3 loop reads CASSHKRDPNTGELFF. In DNA, the CDR3 is TGTGCCAGCAGCCACAAGCGGGACCCGAACACCGGGGAGCTGTTTTTT.